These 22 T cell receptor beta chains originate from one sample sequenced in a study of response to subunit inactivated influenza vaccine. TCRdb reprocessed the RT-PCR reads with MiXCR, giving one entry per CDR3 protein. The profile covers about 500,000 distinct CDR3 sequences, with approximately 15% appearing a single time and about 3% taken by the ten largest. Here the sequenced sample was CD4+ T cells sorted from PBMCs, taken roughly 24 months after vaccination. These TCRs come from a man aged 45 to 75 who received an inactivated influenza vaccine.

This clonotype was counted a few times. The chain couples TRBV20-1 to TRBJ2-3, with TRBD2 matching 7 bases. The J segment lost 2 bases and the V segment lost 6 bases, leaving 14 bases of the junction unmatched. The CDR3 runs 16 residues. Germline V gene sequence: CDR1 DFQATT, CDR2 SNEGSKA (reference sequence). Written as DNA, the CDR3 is TGCAGTGCAACGAGGTCTAGCGGAGTGCCCACAGATACGCAGTATTTT. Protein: CSATRSSGVPTDTQYF.

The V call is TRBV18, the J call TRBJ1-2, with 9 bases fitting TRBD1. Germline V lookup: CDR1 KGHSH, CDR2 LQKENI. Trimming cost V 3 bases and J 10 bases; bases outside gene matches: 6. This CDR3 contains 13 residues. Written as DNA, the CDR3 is TGTGCCAGCTCACCGATCCGGGACAGGGACTACACCTTC. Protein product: CASSPIRDRDYTF.

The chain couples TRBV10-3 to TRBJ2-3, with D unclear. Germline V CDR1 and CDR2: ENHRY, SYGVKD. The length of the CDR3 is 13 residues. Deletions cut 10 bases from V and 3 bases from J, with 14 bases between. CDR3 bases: TGTGCCACGGAGAATCTGGGGACAGATACGCAGTATTTT. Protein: CATENLGTDTQYF.

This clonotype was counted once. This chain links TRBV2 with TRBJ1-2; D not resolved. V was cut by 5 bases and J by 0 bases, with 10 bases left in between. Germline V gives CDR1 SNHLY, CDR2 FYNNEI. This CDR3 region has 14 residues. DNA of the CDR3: TGTGCCAGCAGTCCAACTCCGTCTAACTATGGCTACACCTTC. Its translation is CASSPTPSNYGYTF.

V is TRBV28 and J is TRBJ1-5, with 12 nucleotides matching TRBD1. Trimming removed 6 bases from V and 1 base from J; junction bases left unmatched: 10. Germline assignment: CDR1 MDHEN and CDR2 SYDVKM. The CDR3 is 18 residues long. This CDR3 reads CASRSTGTGGGSNQPQHF. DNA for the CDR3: TGTGCCAGCAGGTCAACCGGGACAGGGGGCGGGAGCAATCAGCCCCAGCATTTT.

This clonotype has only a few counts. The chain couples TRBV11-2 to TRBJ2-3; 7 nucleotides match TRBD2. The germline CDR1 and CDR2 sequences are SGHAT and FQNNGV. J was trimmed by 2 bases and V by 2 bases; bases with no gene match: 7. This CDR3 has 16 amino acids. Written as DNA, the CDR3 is TGTGCCAGCAGCTTACTTTGGGGGAGGGCCACAGATACGCAGTATTTT. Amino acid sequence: CASSLLWGRATDTQYF.

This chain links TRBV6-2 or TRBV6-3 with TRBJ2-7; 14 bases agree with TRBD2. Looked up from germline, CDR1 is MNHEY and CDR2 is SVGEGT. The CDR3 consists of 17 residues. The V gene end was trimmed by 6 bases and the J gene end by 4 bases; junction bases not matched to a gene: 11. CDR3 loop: CASSRRGTSGRFYEQYF. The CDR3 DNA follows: TGTGCCAGCAGCCGCAGAGGGACTAGCGGGAGATTTTACGAGCAGTACTTC.

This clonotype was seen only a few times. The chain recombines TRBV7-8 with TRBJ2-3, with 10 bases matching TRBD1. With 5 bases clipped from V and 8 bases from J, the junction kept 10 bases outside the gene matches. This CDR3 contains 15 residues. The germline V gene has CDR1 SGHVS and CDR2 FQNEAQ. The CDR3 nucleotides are TGTGCCAGCAGCCCGAATCCGGGACAGGGGACTACGCAGTATTTT. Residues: CASSPNPGQGTTQYF.

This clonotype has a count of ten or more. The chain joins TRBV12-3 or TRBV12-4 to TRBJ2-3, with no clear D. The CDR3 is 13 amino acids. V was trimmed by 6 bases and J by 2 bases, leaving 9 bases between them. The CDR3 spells CASSSGSTDTQYF. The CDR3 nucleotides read TGTGCCAGCAGCTCTGGTTCCACAGATACGCAGTATTTT.

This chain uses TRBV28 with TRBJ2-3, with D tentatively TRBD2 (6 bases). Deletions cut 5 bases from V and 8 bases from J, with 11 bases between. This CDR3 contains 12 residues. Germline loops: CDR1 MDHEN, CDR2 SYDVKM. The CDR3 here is CASSGSGTTQYF. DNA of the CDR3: TGTGCCAGCAGTGGTAGCGGTACTACGCAGTATTTT.

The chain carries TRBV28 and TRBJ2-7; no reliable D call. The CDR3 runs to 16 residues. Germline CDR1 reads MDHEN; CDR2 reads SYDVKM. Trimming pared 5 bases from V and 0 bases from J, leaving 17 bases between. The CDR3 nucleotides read TGTGCCAGCAGTCTCGCTTACCAGCGCCACTCCTACGAGCAGTACTTC. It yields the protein CASSLAYQRHSYEQYF.

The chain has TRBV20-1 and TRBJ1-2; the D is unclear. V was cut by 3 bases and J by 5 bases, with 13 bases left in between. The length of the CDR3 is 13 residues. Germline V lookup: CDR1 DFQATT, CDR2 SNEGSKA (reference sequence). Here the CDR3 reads CSASPPPGYGYTF. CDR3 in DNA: TGCAGTGCTAGCCCCCCCCCGGGGTATGGCTACACCTTC.

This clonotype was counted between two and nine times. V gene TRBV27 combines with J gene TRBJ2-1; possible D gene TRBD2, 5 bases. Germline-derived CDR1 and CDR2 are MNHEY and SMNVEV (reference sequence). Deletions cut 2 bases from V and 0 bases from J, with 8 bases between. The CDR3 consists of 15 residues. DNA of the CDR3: TGTGCCAGCAGTTTAGACTACAGCTCCTACAATGAGCAGTTCTTC. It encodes CASSLDYSSYNEQFF.

This CDR3 reads CASSQGRVGDQPQHF. The CDR3 DNA sequence: TGTGCCAGCAGCCAGGGTAGGGTAGGGGATCAGCCCCAGCATTTT. The gene calls are TRBV3-1 and TRBJ1-5, with D perhaps matching TRBD1 (5 bases). Germline CDR1 and CDR2: LGHDT and YNNKEL (reference sequence). The CDR3 length is 15 residues. V lost 3 bases and J 5 bases, leaving 14 bases between the germline ends.

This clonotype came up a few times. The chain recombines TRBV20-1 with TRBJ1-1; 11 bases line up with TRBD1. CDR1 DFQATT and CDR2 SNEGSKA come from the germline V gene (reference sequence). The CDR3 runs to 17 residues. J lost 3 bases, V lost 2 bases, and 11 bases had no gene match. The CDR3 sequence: CSARNVRGQGAHTEAFF. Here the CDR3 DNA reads TGCAGTGCTAGAAATGTCCGTGGACAGGGGGCGCACACTGAAGCTTTCTTT.

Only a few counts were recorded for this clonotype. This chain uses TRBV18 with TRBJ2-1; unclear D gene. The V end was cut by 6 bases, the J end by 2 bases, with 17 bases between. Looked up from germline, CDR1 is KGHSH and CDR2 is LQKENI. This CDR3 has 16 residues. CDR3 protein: CASSKPTSLPYNEQFF. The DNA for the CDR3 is TGTGCCAGCTCCAAACCAACCAGCCTGCCCTACAATGAGCAGTTCTTC.

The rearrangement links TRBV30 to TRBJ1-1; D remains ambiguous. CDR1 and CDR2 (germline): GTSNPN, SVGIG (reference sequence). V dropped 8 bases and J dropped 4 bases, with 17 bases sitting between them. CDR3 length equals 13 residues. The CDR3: CATRPAPGTEAFF. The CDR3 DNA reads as TGTGCCACTCGACCCGCCCCGGGCACTGAAGCTTTCTTT.

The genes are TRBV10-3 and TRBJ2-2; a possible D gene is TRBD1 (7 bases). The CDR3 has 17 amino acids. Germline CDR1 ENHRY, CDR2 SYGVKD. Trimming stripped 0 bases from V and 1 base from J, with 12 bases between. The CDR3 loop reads CAISESRGTENTGELFF. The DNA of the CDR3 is TGTGCCATCAGTGAGTCTCGCGGGACAGAGAACACCGGGGAGCTGTTTTTT.

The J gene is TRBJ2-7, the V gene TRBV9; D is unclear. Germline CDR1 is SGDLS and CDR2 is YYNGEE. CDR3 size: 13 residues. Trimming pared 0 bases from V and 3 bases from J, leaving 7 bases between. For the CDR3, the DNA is TGTGCCAGCAGCGTAGGGGTCGACTACGAGCAGTACTTC. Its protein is CASSVGVDYEQYF. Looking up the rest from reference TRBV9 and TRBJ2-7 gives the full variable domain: DSGVTQTPKHLITATGQRVTLRCSPRSGDLSVYWYQQSLDQGLQFLIQYYNGEERAKGNILERFSAQQFPDLHSELNLSSLELGDSALYFCASSVGVDYEQYFGPGTRLTVT.

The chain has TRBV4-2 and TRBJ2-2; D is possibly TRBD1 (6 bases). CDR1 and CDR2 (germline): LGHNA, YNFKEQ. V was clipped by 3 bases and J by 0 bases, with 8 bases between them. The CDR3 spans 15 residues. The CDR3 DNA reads TGTGCCAGCAGCCAGGACAGTGCGAACACCGGGGAGCTGTTTTTT. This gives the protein CASSQDSANTGELFF.

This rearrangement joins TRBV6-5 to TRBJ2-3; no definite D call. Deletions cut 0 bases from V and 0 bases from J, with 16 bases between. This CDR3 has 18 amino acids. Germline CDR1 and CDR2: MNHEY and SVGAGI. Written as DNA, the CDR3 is TGTGCCAGCAGTTACTCGACAACGGGCCGAACAAGCACAGATACGCAGTATTTT. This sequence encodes CASSYSTTGRTSTDTQYF.

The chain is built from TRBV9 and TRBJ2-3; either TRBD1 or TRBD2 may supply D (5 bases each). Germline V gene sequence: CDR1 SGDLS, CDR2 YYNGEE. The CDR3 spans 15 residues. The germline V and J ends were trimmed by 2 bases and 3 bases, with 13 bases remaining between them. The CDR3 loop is CASSVGDFATDTQYF. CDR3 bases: TGTGCCAGCAGCGTGGGGGATTTTGCGACAGATACGCAGTATTTT.